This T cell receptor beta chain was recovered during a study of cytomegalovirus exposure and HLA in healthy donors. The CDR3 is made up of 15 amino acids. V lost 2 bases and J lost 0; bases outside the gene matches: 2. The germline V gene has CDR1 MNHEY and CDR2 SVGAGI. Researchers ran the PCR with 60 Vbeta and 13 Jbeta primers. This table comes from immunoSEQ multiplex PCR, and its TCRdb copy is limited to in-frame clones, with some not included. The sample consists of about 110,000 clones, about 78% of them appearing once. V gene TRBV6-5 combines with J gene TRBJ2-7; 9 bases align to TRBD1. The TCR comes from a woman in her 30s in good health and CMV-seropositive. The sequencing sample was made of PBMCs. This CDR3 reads CASSYRGQGSYEQYF. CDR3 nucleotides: TGTGCCAGCAGTTACAGGGGACAGGGCTCCTACGAGCAGTACTTC.